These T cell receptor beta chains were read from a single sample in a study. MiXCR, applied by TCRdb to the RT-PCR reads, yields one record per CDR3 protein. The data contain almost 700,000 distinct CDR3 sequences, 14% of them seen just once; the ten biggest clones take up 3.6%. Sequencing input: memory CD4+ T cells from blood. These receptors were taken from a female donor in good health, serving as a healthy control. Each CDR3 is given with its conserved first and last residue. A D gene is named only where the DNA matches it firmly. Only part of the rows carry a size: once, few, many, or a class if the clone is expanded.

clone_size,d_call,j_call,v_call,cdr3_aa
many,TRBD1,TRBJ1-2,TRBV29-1,CSVEDQGQGYGYTF
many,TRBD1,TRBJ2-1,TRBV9,CASSVGPGQGFDEQFF
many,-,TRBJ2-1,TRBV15,CATSRMPTSVDEQFF
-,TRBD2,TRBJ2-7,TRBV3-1,CASSQGWTSGSNQYF
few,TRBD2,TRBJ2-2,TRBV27,CASSQTSGSWTGELFF
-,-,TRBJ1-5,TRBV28,CASSTITQPSFSNQPQHF
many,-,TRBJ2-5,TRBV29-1,CSVLKGGQETQYF
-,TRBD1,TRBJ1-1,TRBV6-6,CASEGQLNTEAFF
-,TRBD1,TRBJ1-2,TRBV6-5,CASSYFAGGDGYTF
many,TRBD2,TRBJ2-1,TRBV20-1,CSARTSGSSSRNEQFF
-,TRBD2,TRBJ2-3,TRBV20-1,CSARDMATSGGANTDTQYF
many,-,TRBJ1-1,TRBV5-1,CASSLEVPGLDTEAFF
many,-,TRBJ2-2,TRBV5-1,CASSSDPNTGELFF
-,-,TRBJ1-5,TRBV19,CASSPGAPAGSQHF
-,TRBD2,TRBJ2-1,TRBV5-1,CASSLRTGTSGYEQFF
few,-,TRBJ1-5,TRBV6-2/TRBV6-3,CASRRTSVGSQPQHF